The clone carrying this TCR beta chain came up a few times. Its antigen is as yet unknown. These data originate in a study of blood T cells in healthy people across ages. Overall study results and limits: A strong correlation was found between TCR beta diversity and the percentage of naive T cells.

The study isolated at least 6.5 million PBMCs from each sample. A second PCR of 7 to 11 cycles used a sample-barcoded 5' primer and a J-beta primer mix. TCRdb ran MiXCR on the 5' RACE reads and lists one entry per CDR3 protein. The sample holds about 1,500,000 distinct CDR3 sequences, 42% seen once. The germline V gene has CDR1 SGHVS and CDR2 FQNEAQ. The CDR3 has 14 residues. The V end lost 5 bases, the J end lost 1 base, and 12 bases lay between the germline ends. Material for sequencing was blood. The chain recombines TRBV7-8 with TRBJ2-7; a possible D gene is TRBD1 (6 bases). The source is a woman between 18 and 29 years old in good health. The CDR3 region is CASSEPGQSYEQYF. The CDR3 DNA sequence: TGTGCCAGCAGCGAACCGGGACAATCCTACGAGCAGTACTTC.